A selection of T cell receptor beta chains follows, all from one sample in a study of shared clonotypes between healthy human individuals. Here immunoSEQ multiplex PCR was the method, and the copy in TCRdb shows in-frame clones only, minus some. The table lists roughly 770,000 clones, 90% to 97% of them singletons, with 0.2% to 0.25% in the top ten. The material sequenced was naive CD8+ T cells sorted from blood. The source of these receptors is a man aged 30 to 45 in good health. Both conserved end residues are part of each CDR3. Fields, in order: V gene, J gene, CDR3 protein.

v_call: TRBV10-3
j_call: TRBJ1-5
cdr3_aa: CAIGRNQPQHF

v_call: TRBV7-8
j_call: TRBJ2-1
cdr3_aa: CASSLGPFGGMFHEQFF

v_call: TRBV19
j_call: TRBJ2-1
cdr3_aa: CASSPRGWYDINEQFF

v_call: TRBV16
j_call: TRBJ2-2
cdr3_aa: CASSQSLGGTGELFF

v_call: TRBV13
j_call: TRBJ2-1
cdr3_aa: CASSLSGLAGFEQFF

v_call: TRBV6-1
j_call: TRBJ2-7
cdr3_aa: CASSEVAFGTYEQYF

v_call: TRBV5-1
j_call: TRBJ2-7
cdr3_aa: CASSSRTKTGGPGEQYF

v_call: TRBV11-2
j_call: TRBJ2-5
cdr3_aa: CASSLDPGLSSEETQYF

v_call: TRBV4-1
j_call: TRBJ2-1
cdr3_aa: CASSPWVEVRDEQFF

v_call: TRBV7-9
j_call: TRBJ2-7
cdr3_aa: CASSGTGNYEQYF

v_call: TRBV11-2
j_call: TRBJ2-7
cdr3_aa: CASSFSGYEQYF

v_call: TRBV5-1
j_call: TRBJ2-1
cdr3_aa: CASSLAGGLSSYNEQFF

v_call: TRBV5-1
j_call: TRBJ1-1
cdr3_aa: CASTWGGAGIRTEAFF

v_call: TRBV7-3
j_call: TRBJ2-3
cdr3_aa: CASSSLSSGGRASDTQYF

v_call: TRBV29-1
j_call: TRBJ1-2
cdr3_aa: CSVDLLEGGYTF

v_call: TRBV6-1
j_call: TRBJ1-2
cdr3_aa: CASRWDLQPNYGYTF

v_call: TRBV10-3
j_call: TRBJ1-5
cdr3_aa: CAISAGQPSNQPQHF

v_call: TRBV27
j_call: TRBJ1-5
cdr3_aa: CASSLDRGGQPQHF

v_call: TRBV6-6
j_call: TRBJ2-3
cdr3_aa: CASSGLAEGTDTQYF

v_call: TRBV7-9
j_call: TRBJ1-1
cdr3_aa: CASSSGVAEAFF

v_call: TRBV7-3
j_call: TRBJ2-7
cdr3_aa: CASSLRCPITYEQYF

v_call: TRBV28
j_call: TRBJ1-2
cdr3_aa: CASSPRTASFYGYTF

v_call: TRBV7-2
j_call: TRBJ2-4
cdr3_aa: CASSSLNIQYF

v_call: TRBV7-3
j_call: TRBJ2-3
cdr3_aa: CASSLAVPDTQYF

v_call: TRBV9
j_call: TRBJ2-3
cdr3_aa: CASSTINRVSSTDTQYF

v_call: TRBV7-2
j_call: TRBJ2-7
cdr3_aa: CASSPIAYEQYF

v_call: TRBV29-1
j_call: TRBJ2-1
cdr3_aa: CSVEEAGDHWLEQFF

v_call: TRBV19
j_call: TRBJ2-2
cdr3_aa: CASSIWAGDSTGELFF

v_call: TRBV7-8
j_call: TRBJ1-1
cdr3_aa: CASSSGDRGDFGNTEAFF

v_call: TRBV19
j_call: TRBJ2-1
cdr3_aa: CASSPGWGAFGEQFF

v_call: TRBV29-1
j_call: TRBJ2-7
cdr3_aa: CSVEGQPPMGEQYF

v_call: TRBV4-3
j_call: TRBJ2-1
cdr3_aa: CASSPGLATYNEQFF

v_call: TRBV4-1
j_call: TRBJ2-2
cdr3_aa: CASSQGERNTGELFF

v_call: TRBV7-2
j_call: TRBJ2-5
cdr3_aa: CASSQTLAGPGWEETQYF

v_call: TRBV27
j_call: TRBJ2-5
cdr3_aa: CASSYLAGGSQETQYF

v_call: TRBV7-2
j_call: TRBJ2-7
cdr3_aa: CASGFLSGSSYEQYF

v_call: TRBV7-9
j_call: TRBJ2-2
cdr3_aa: CASSHRDSLAGMGELFF

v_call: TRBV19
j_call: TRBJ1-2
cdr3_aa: CASSILGYGYTF

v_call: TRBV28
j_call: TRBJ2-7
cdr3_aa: CASSLNRGLATYEQYF